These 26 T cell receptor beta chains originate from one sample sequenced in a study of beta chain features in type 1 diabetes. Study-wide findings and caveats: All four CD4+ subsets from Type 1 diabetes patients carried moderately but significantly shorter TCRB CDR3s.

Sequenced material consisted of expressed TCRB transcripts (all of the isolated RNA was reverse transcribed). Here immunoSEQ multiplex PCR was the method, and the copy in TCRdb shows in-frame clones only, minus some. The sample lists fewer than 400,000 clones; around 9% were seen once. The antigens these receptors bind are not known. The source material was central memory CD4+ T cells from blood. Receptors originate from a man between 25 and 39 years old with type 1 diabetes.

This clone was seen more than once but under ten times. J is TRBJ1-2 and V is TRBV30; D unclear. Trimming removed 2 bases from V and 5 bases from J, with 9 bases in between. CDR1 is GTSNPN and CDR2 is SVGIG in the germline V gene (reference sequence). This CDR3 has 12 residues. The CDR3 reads CAWSPANYGYTF. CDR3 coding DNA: TGTGCCTGGAGTCCTGCCAATTATGGCTACACCTTC.

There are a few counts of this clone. The chain's CDR3 is CASSYSKAGYGETQYF. In nucleotides, the CDR3 is TGTGCCAGCAGTTACTCGAAGGCCGGGTACGGGGAGACCCAGTACTTC. This chain uses TRBV6-5 with TRBJ2-5; D remains ambiguous. Germline CDR1 is MNHEY and CDR2 is SVGAGI. This CDR3 contains 16 residues. With 0 bases removed from V and 5 bases from J, the gap between germline ends came to 16 bases.

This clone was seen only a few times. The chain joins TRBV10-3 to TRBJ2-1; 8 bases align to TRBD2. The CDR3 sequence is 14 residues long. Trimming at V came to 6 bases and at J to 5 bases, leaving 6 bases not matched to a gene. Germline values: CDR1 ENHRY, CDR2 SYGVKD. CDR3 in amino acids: CAIRRAGVDNEQFF. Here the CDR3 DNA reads TGTGCCATCAGGAGAGCGGGGGTGGACAATGAGCAGTTCTTC.

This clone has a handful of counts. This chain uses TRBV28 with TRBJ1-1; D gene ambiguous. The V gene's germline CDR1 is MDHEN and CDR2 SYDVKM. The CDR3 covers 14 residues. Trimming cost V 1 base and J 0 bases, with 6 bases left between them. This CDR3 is CASSLSRVNTEAFF. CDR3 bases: TGTGCCAGCAGTTTATCAAGGGTGAACACTGAAGCTTTCTTT.

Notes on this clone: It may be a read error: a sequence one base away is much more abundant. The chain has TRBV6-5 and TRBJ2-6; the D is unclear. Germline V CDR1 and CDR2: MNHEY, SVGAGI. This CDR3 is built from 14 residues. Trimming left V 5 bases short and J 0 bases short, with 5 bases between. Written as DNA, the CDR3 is TGTGCCAGCAGTCAGAGCTCTGGGGCCAACGTCCTGACTTTC. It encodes CASSQSSGANVLTF.

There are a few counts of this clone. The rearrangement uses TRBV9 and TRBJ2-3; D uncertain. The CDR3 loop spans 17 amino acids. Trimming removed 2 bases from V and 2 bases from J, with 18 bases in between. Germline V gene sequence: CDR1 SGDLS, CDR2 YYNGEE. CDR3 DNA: TGTGCCAGCAGCGTGGGAACCGGGCCAAGGGTCACAGATACGCAGTATTTT. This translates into CASSVGTGPRVTDTQYF.

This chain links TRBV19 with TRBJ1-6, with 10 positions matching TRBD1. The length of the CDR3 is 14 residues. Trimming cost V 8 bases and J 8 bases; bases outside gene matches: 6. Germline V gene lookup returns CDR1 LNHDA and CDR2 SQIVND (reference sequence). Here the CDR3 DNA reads TGTGCCAGTGGACGCGGGACAGGGGATTCACCCCTCCACTTT. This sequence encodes CASGRGTGDSPLHF.

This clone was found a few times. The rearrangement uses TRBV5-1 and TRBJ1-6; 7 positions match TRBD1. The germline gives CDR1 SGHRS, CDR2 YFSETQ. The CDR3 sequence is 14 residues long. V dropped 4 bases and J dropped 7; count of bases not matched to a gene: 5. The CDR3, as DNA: TGCGCCAGCAGCGGGACAGATAACAATTCACCCCTCCACTTT. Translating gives CASSGTDNNSPLHF.

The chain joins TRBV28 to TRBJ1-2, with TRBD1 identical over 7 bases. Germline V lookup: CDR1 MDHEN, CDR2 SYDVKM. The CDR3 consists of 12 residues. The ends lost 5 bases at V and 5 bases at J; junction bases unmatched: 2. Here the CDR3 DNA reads TGTGCCAGCAGTCCGGGACAGTATGGCTACACCTTC. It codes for CASSPGQYGYTF.

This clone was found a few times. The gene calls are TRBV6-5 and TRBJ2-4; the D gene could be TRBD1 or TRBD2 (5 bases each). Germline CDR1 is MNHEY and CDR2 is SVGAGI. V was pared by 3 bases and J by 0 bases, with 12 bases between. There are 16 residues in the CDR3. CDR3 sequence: CASSYGTTGAKNIQYF. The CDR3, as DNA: TGTGCCAGCAGTTATGGGACCACGGGAGCCAAAAACATTCAGTACTTC.

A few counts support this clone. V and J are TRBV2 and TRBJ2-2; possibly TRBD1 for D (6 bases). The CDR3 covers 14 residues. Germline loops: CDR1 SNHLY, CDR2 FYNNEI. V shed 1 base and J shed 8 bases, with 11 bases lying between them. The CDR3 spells CASSEDRDPGELFF. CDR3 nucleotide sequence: TGTGCCAGCAGTGAAGACAGGGACCCTGGGGAGCTGTTTTTT.

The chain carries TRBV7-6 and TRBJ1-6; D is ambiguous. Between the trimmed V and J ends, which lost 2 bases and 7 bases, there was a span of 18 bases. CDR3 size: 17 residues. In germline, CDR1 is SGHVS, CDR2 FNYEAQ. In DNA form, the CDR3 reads TGTGCCAGCAGCTTATATCATCCCCCCGGGAGAAATTCACCCCTCCACTTT. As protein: CASSLYHPPGRNSPLHF.

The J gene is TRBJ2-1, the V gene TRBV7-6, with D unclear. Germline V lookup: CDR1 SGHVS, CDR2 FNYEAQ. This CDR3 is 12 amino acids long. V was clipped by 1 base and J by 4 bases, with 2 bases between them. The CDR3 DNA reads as TGTGCCAGCAGCTTAGGGTACAATGAGCAGTTCTTC. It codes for CASSLGYNEQFF.

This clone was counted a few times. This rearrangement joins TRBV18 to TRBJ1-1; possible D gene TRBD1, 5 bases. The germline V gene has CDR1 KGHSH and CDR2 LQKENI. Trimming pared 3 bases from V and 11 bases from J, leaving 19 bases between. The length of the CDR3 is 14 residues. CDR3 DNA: TGTGCCAGCTCACCTGGGGGTTCCCCACCTCGCGCTTTCTTT. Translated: CASSPGGSPPRAFF.

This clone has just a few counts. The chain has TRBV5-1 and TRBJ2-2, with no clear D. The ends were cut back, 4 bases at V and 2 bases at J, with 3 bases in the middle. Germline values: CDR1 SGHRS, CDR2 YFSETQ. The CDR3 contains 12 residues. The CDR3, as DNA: TGCGCCAGCAGCCCTAACACCGGGGAGCTGTTTTTT. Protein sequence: CASSPNTGELFF.

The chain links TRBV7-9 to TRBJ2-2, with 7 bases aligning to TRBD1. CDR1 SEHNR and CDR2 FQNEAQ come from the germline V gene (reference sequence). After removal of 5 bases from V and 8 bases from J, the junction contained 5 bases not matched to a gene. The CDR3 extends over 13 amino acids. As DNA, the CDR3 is TGTGCCAGCAGCGTAACAGGGGAAGGGGAGCTGTTTTTT. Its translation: CASSVTGEGELFF.

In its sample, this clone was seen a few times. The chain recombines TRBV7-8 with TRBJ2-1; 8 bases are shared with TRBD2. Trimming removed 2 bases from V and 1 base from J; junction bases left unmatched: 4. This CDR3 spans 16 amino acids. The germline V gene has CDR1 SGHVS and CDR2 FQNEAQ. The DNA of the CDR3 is TGTGCCAGCAGCTTACGTGGCGGGGGGTCCTACAATGAGCAGTTCTTC. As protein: CASSLRGGGSYNEQFF.

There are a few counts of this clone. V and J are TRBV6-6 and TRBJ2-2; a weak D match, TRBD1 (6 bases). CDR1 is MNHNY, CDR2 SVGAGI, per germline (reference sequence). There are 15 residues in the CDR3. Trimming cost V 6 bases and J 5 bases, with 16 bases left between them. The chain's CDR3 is CASSRGQSGTGELFF. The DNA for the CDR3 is TGTGCCAGCAGCCGCGGACAGTCAGGGACCGGGGAGCTGTTTTTT.

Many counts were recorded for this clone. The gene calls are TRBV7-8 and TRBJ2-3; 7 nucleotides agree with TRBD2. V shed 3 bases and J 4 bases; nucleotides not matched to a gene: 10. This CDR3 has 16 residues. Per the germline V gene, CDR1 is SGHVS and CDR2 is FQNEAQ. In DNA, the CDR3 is TGTGCCAGCAGCTTGTCGACTAGCAGAATCTCAGATACGCAGTATTTT. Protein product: CASSLSTSRISDTQYF.

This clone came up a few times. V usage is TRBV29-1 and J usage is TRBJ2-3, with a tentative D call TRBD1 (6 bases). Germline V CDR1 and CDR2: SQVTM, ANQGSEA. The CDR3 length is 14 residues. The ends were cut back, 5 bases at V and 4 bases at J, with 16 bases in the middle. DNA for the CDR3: TGCAGCGTTCGGACGGCCACAGGGTCAGATACGCAGTATTTT. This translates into CSVRTATGSDTQYF.

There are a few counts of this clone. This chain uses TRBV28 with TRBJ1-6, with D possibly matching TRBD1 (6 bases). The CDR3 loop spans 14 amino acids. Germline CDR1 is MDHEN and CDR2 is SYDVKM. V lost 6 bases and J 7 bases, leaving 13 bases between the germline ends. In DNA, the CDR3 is TGTGCCAGCAGCTACAGGGTCGGCAATTCACCCCTCCACTTT. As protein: CASSYRVGNSPLHF.

CDR3 in DNA: TGTGCCAGCAGCTTATCGGGACAGGGGTTCCAGCCCCAGCATTTT. Translation: CASSLSGQGFQPQHF. The chain links TRBV7-2 to TRBJ1-5, with 10 bases that match TRBD1. This CDR3 is 15 amino acids long. Per germline, CDR1 SGHTA and CDR2 FQGNSA. Trimming cost V 2 bases and J 7 bases; bases outside gene matches: 5.

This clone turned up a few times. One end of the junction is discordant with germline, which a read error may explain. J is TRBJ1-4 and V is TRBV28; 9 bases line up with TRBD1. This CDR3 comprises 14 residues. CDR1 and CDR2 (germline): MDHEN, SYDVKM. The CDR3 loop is CASSLWGQGEKLFF. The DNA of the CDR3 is TGTGCCAGCAGTTTATGGGGACAGGGTGAAAAGCTGTTTTTT.

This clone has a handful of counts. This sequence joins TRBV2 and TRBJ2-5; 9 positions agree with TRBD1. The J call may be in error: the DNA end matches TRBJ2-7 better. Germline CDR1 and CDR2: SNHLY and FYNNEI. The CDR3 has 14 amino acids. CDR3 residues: CASSRDRALGEQYF. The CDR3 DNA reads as TGTGCCAGCAGTCGGGACAGGGCCCTGGGCGAGCAGTACTTC.

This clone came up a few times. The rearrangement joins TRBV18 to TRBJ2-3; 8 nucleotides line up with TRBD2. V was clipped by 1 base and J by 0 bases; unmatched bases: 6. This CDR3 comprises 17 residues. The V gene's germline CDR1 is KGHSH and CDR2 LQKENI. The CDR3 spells CASSPLLIAGSTDTQYF. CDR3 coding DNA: TGTGCCAGCTCACCACTTCTCATAGCGGGAAGCACAGATACGCAGTATTTT.

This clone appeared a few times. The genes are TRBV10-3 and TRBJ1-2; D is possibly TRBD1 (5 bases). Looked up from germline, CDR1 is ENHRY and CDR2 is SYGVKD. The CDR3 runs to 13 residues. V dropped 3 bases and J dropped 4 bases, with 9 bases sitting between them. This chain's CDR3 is CAISDEGTYGYTF. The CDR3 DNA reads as TGTGCCATCAGTGATGAGGGGACCTATGGCTACACCTTC.